This TCR beta chain was observed in a study of T cells in Graves' hyperthyroidism and ophthalmopathy. Whole-study results and caveats: Researchers found most expanded thyroid clonotypes above 0.001 in blood as well.

The study defined stable Graves' hyperthyroidism as no ophthalmopathy progression within 18 months. The CDR3 length is 15 residues. V was trimmed by 0 bases and J by 7 bases, leaving 12 bases between them. Germline-derived CDR1 and CDR2 are SGHVS and FQNEAQ. The CDR3 regions of TCR beta were amplified from RNA transcripts. First-round RT-PCR with HTBI primers amplified the TCR CDR3 region. TCRdb reprocessed the multiplex PCR reads via MiXCR and lists one record per CDR3 protein. The sample records around 420,000 distinct CDR3 sequences, about 15% being singletons. On this clonotype itself: The antigen is undetermined.

The source of this sequence is a woman between 18 and 29 years old with Graves' hyperthyroidism. The chain joins TRBV7-8 to TRBJ1-4; D unresolved. The sequencing input was blood. The CDR3 DNA sequence: TGTGCCAGCAGCTTAGCGCAATGGGCGACTGAAAAACTGTTTTTT. Protein: CASSLAQWATEKLFF.